This TCR beta chain was recorded in a study of OX40 agonist ivuxolimab in advanced cancers. Study overall: A mean age of roughly 62 years, range about 20 to 79, was recorded, and over 65% were male. Checkpoint inhibitors had been given previously to 35% to 50% of patients. A partial response was reached by three patients: one with hepatocellular carcinoma and two with cutaneous melanoma.

TCRdb's table, derived via immunoSEQ multiplex PCR, lists solely in-frame clones and lacks some. This table has about 60,000 clones, around 85% appearing once. The CDR3 extends over 14 amino acids. Germline CDR1 and CDR2: SGHTA and FQGTGA. V dropped 0 bases and J dropped 2 bases, with 6 bases sitting between them. Broader study findings: On average, CD8+ T cells had more expanded clones than CD4+.

Remarks on this clone: Its cognate antigen is unknown.

The specimen was CD4+ or CD8+ T cells sorted from blood, collected in a trial of the OX40 agonist ivuxolimab. This TCR was recovered from an adult with an advanced solid tumor such as melanoma, head and neck, liver or kidney cancer. The rearrangement joins TRBV7-3 to TRBJ2-3; weak D call: TRBD2 (5 bases). The CDR3 loop reads CASSLTSVTDTQYF. As DNA, the CDR3 is TGTGCCAGCAGCTTAACTAGCGTCACAGATACGCAGTATTTT.